Listed here are 21 T cell receptor beta chains from one sample, sequenced in a study of graft-versus-host responses after intestinal transplantation. Sequenced by immunoSEQ multiplex PCR; TCRdb stores in-frame clones only, minus some. This sample has under 95,000 clones, with roughly 85% found just once. These receptors are not linked to any known antigen. The sample consisted of unstimulated CD4+ T cells sorted from spleen or lymph node cells, taken before intestinal transplant. The source is a human donor who received an intestinal transplant.

The V gene is TRBV5-4, the J gene TRBJ2-7; D may be TRBD1 (5 bases). This CDR3 is built from 13 residues. The germline V gene encodes CDR1 SGHNT and CDR2 YYREEE (reference sequence). Deletions cut 4 bases from V and 0 bases from J, with 8 bases between. DNA for the CDR3: TGTGCCAGCAGCCACAGGTACTCCTACGAGCAGTACTTC. Amino acids: CASSHRYSYEQYF.

This sequence joins TRBV10-3 and TRBJ2-3; D gene unclear. CDR1 is ENHRY and CDR2 is SYGVKD in the germline V gene. This CDR3 contains 14 residues. The V end was cut by 5 bases, the J end by 1 base, with 10 bases between. In nucleotides, the CDR3 is TGTGCCATCAGTAAACAATCCCGCACAGATACGCAGTATTTT. Amino acid sequence: CAISKQSRTDTQYF.

About this clone: The sample has other DNA sequences that encode this CDR3 too. This chain links TRBV7-2 with TRBJ2-7; 9 bases line up with TRBD1. V dropped 7 bases and J dropped 0; count of bases not matched to a gene: 4. This CDR3 comprises 14 residues. In germline, CDR1 is SGHTA, CDR2 FQGNSA. This CDR3 reads CASTPTGGSYEQYF. In DNA form, the CDR3 reads TGTGCCAGCACCCCGACAGGGGGCTCCTACGAGCAGTACTTC.

This clone was recorded only once. V is TRBV11-2 and J is TRBJ1-1, with 12 bases fitting TRBD1. The germline V gene encodes CDR1 SGHAT and CDR2 FQNNGV. This CDR3 has 14 amino acids. The junction had 4 bases not matched to a gene; V was cut back by 5 bases and J by 6 bases. The CDR3 spells CASSNRDRGPEAFF. DNA of the CDR3: TGTGCCAGCAGCAACCGGGACAGGGGGCCTGAAGCTTTCTTT.

This chain connects TRBV25-1 to TRBJ2-3; TRBD2 matches 7 bases. Trimming at V came to 3 bases and at J to 6 bases, leaving 12 bases not matched to a gene. The CDR3 has 16 residues. The germline CDR1 and CDR2 sequences are MGHDK and SYGVNS. The CDR3, as DNA: TGTGCCAGCAGTGACGCGGCGGGAGAGTTAACCGATACGCAGTATTTT. Translation: CASSDAAGELTDTQYF.

The J gene is TRBJ2-5, the V gene TRBV4-1; possible D gene TRBD2, 6 bases. The germline gives CDR1 MGHRA, CDR2 YSYEKL. The CDR3 totals 18 residues. Trimming removed 1 base at V and 5 bases at J, with 23 bases between. The CDR3, as DNA: TGCGCCAGCAGCCAAGTGGTTTCGGGACTGCCAATGAGCGAGACCCAGTACTTC. Translating it yields CASSQVVSGLPMSETQYF.

This chain links TRBV28 with TRBJ1-1; 11 positions agree with TRBD1. The CDR3 loop spans 14 amino acids. V lost 7 bases and J lost 6; bases outside the gene matches: 7. CDR1 and CDR2 (germline): MDHEN, SYDVKM. Written as DNA, the CDR3 is TGTGCCAGCAAAGTCGGACAGGGGGCGTCTGAAGCTTTCTTT. Protein sequence: CASKVGQGASEAFF.

Written as DNA, the CDR3 is TGCAGCGTTGCAGGGGGAAACTATGGCTACACCTTC. As protein: CSVAGGNYGYTF. This chain uses TRBV29-1 with TRBJ1-2, with 7 positions matching TRBD1. The CDR3 sequence is 12 residues long. Germline values: CDR1 SQVTM, CDR2 ANQGSEA. Trimming at V came to 4 bases and at J to 2 bases, leaving 1 base not matched to a gene.

J is TRBJ2-1 and V is TRBV29-1, with D perhaps TRBD2 (6 bases). There are 18 residues in the CDR3. Germline V gene data show CDR1 as SQVTM and CDR2 as ANQGSEA. Trimming stripped 6 bases from V and 0 bases from J, with 24 bases between. The CDR3 DNA sequence: TGCAGCGTCTCCCGGCGGGGCGGCCCCGTTAGCTCCTACAATGAGCAGTTCTTC. Its translation is CSVSRRGGPVSSYNEQFF.

The V and J genes are TRBV5-6 and TRBJ2-5; the match to TRBD2 covers 7 bases. J was trimmed by 6 bases and V by 4 bases; bases with no gene match: 12. This CDR3 is built from 15 residues. Germline V gene sequence: CDR1 SGHDT, CDR2 YYEEEE. This chain's CDR3 is CASSPDGGLGKTQYF. Here the CDR3 DNA reads TGTGCCAGCAGCCCGGACGGGGGGTTGGGAAAGACCCAGTACTTC.

V gene TRBV5-1 combines with J gene TRBJ1-1; perhaps TRBD1 as D (6 bases). Germline V CDR1 and CDR2: SGHRS, YFSETQ. V lost 2 bases, J lost 5 bases, and 19 bases lay in between. This CDR3 comprises 16 residues. CDR3 in amino acids: CASSFWGPRRGTEAFF. For the CDR3, the DNA is TGCGCCAGCAGCTTTTGGGGGCCCCGGCGTGGGACTGAAGCTTTCTTT.

The chain is built from TRBV5-6 and TRBJ2-2; TRBD2 matches 9 bases. Germline CDR1 and CDR2: SGHDT and YYEEEE. The CDR3 has 16 residues. With 1 base clipped from V and 4 bases from J, the junction kept 5 bases outside the gene matches. CDR3 amino acids: CASSLKREVFTGELFF. The CDR3 coding sequence is TGTGCCAGCAGCTTGAAGCGGGAGGTCTTCACCGGGGAGCTGTTTTTT.

This rearrangement joins TRBV19 to TRBJ1-5; 11 bases fit TRBD1. Trimming cost V 5 bases and J 3 bases; bases outside gene matches: 6. The CDR3 consists of 16 residues. Germline V gene lookup returns CDR1 LNHDA and CDR2 SQIVND (reference sequence). The CDR3 spells CASSPRTGGYNQPQHF. The CDR3 DNA sequence: TGTGCCAGTAGTCCGCGGACAGGGGGCTACAATCAGCCCCAGCATTTT.

CDR3 DNA: TGTGCCAGCAGCTTGGACAGGGCCAGGCAGACCCAGTACTTC. As protein: CASSLDRARQTQYF. The gene calls are TRBV5-4 and TRBJ2-5, with a weak D call TRBD1 (6 bases). The CDR3 consists of 14 residues. Trimming stripped 0 bases from V and 6 bases from J, with 12 bases between. Germline V gene sequence: CDR1 SGHNT, CDR2 YYREEE (reference sequence).

The CDR3 spells CASSASFETQYF. The CDR3, as DNA: TGTGCCAGCAGTGCGTCGTTCGAGACCCAGTACTTC. The V and J genes are TRBV2 and TRBJ2-5, with D unresolved. Germline assignment: CDR1 SNHLY and CDR2 FYNNEI. V gave up 4 bases and J gave up 5 bases, with 8 bases separating them. The CDR3 has 12 residues.

The chain recombines TRBV5-1 with TRBJ2-2; the match to TRBD2 covers 14 bases. This CDR3 spans 17 amino acids. V lost 4 bases to trimming and J lost 7 bases; unmatched junction nucleotides: 9. Germline V gene sequence: CDR1 SGHRS, CDR2 YFSETQ. DNA of the CDR3: TGCGCCAGCAGCACAGGGACTAGCGGGAGAGTTGACGGGGAGCTGTTTTTT. Encoded protein: CASSTGTSGRVDGELFF.

This clone was detected only a few times. The gene calls are TRBV6-5 and TRBJ2-7; weak D call: TRBD1 (6 bases). Germline-derived CDR1 and CDR2 are MNHEY and SVGAGI. V lost 4 bases, J lost 7 bases, and 11 bases lay in between. The CDR3 contains 12 residues. The CDR3 region has the DNA TGTGCCAGCAGTTCGTCAGGGGAGGAGCAGTACTTC. Encoded protein: CASSSSGEEQYF.

This clone turned up a few times. The CDR3 nucleotides read TGTGCCAGCAGTTTCGTCCGGGACAAGGAGTGGAATACGCAGTATTTT. Protein sequence: CASSFVRDKEWNTQYF. The chain carries TRBV2 and TRBJ2-3; perhaps TRBD1 as D (6 bases). This CDR3 comprises 16 residues. Deletions cut 5 bases from V and 7 bases from J, with 22 bases between. Germline V gives CDR1 SNHLY, CDR2 FYNNEI.

J is TRBJ2-7 and V is TRBV7-3; the match to TRBD1 covers 8 bases. This CDR3 region has 19 residues. Germline V gene lookup returns CDR1 SGHTA and CDR2 FQGTGA. Trimming cost V 3 bases and J 3 bases; bases outside gene matches: 19. The CDR3 DNA is TGTGCCAGCAGCTTGAGGGGGACAGGAATAACCCCGTGGGACTACGAGCAGTACTTC. Its translation: CASSLRGTGITPWDYEQYF. The full variable domain, completed using reference TRBV7-3 and TRBJ2-7, is GAGVSQTPSNKVTEKGKYVELRCDPISGHTALYWYRQSLGQGPEFLIYFQGTGAADDSGLPNDRFFAVRPEGSVSTLKIQRTERGDSAVYLCASSLRGTGITPWDYEQYFGPGTRLTVT.

This chain uses TRBV19 with TRBJ2-5; D is perhaps TRBD2 (6 bases). Trimming left V 11 bases short and J 2 bases short, with 18 bases between. The germline V gene encodes CDR1 LNHDA and CDR2 SQIVND (reference sequence). The CDR3 loop spans 14 amino acids. In DNA form, the CDR3 reads TGTGCCTGTCGGGCCCCGGGGGTTCAAGAGACCCAGTACTTC. This gives the protein CACRAPGVQETQYF.

The chain is built from TRBV4-2 and TRBJ1-1; 7 nucleotides match TRBD1. Looked up from germline, CDR1 is LGHNA and CDR2 is YNFKEQ. V shed 4 bases, J shed 8 bases, and the junction held 4 bases outside the gene matches. The CDR3 is 12 amino acids. As DNA, the CDR3 is TGTGCCAGCAGCCTTGACAGGGTGGAAGCTTTCTTT. Translation: CASSLDRVEAFF.